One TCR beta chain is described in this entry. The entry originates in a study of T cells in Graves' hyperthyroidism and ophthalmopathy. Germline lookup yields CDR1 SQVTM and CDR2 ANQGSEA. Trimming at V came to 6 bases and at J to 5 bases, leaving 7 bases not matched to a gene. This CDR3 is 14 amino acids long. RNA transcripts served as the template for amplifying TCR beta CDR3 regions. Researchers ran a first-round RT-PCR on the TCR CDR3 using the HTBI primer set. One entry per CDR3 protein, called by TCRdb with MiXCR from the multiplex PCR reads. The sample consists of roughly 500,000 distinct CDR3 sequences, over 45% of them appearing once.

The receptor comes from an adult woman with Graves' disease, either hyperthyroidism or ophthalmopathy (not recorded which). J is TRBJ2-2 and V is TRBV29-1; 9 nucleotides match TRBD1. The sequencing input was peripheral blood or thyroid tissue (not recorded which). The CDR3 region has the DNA TGCAGCGTGGGGACAGGGTTGGGGACCGGGGAGCTGTTTTTT. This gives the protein CSVGTGLGTGELFF.